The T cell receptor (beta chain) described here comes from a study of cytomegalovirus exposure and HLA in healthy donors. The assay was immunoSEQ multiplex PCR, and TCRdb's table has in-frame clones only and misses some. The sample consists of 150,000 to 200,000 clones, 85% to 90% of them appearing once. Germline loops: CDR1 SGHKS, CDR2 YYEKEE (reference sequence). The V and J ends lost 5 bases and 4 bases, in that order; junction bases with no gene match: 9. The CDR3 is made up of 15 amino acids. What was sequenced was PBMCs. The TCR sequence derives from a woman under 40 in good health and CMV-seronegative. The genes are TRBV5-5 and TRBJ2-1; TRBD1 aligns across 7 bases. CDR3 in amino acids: CASRLLRDRYNEQFF. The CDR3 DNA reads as TGTGCCAGCAGGCTGTTAAGGGACAGATACAATGAGCAGTTCTTC.